This T cell receptor beta chain was documented in a study of shared clonotypes between healthy human individuals. Per the germline V gene, CDR1 is SEHNR and CDR2 is FQNEAQ (reference sequence). With V trimmed by 11 bases and J by 5 bases, 6 bases remained unmatched. The CDR3 is made up of 11 amino acids. Generated by immunoSEQ multiplex PCR, the TCRdb table keeps only in-frame clones and is missing some. The sample records 2 million to 2.5 million clones, roughly 92% being singletons. This chain joins TRBV7-9 and TRBJ2-7; 7 nucleotides agree with TRBD2. Sequences were obtained from naive CD4+ T cells from PBMCs. Subset defined: CD45RA+ positively selected. The receptor's source is a man aged 18 to 29 in good health. Some clones in this sample may be carry-over from other donors' samples. This chain's CDR3 is CALGGSHEQYF. The CDR3 nucleotides read TGTGCCTTGGGGGGGTCCCACGAGCAGTACTTC.